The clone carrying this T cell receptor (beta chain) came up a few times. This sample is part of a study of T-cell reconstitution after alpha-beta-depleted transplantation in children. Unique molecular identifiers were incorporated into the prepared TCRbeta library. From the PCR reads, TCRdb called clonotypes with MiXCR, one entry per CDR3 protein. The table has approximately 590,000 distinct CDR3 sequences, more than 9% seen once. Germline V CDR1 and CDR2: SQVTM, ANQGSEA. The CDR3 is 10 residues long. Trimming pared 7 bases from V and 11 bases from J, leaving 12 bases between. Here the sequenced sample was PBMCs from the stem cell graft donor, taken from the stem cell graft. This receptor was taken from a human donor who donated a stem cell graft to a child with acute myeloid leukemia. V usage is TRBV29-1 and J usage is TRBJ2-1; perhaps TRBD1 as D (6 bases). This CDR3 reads CSGLTGQQFF. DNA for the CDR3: TGCAGCGGCTTGACAGGTCAGCAGTTCTTC.